These 9 T cell receptor beta chains originate from one sample sequenced in a study of CD8+ T cells in alopecia areata. The treatment is: oral pan-JAK inhibitor, 5-10 mg twice daily. Investigators isolated RNA and reverse transcribed it into cDNA to act as the sequencing template. TCRdb's table, derived via immunoSEQ multiplex PCR, lists solely in-frame clones and lacks some. This table has about 200,000 clones, roughly three fifths appearing once. This specimen consisted of CD4+ T cells sorted from blood, obtained at week 4, from a patient treated with tofacitinib. These receptors were taken from a human donor with alopecia areata.

The V gene is TRBV30, the J gene TRBJ2-6; D is perhaps TRBD1 (5 bases). V was shortened by 1 base and J by 2 bases, with 6 bases between the two germline ends. This CDR3 region has 14 residues. CDR1 is GTSNPN and CDR2 is SVGIG in the germline V gene (reference sequence). CDR3 coding DNA: TGTGCCTGGAGTGCAGGGACTGGGGCCAACGTCCTGACTTTC. The encoded protein is CAWSAGTGANVLTF.

The V and J genes are TRBV4-3 and TRBJ1-2; D is perhaps TRBD1 (5 bases). Trimming cost V 0 bases and J 7 bases, with 12 bases left between them. This CDR3 has 14 amino acids. Germline V gene data show CDR1 as LGHNA and CDR2 as YSLEER. As DNA, the CDR3 is TGCGCCAGCAGCCAAGAAAAGGGGAGTTCTGGCTACACCTTC. This sequence encodes CASSQEKGSSGYTF.

The CDR3, as DNA: TGTGCCAGCAGCTTCGGCGGGGGGGCAGATACGCAGTATTTT. Protein: CASSFGGGADTQYF. The chain is built from TRBV13 and TRBJ2-3; 9 bases are a match to TRBD2. V was pared by 3 bases and J by 4 bases, with 2 bases of the junction left unmatched. CDR3 length: 14 residues. Germline CDR1 reads PRHDT; CDR2 reads FYEKMQ (reference sequence).

The chain uses TRBV28 and TRBJ1-2; TRBD1 matches 7 bases. J lost 7 bases, V lost 4 bases, and 6 bases had no gene match. The CDR3 runs 13 residues. The germline CDR1 and CDR2 sequences are MDHEN and SYDVKM. The CDR3 loop is CASSSPTGIGYTF. DNA of the CDR3: TGTGCCAGCAGTTCCCCGACAGGGATTGGCTACACCTTC.

The chain uses TRBV9 and TRBJ1-1, with TRBD1 identical over 7 bases. CDR3 length equals 15 residues. Germline CDR1 is SGDLS and CDR2 is YYNGEE. V dropped 2 bases and J dropped 4; count of bases not matched to a gene: 8. In DNA, the CDR3 is TGTGCCAGCAGCGTGTGGACAGGAGCGGGCACTGAAGCTTTCTTT. As protein: CASSVWTGAGTEAFF.

This clone occurred a few times. Other DNA sequences within the sample encode an identical CDR3. The V and J genes are TRBV29-1 and TRBJ1-1; TRBD1 agrees at 9 bases. The CDR3 spans 12 residues. CDR1 is SQVTM and CDR2 is ANQGSEA in the germline V gene. The trim removed 6 bases at V and 1 base at J, leaving 0 bases unmatched. The CDR3: CSVDRGNTEAFF. Here the CDR3 DNA reads TGCAGCGTGGACAGGGGGAACACTGAAGCTTTCTTT.

This clone is a singleton in its sample. The chain recombines TRBV30 with TRBJ1-3, with D hard to call. V lost 0 bases and J lost 4, with 4 bases in between. This CDR3 is built from 12 residues. Germline CDR1 is GTSNPN and CDR2 is SVGIG (reference sequence). CDR3 protein: CAWSVLGNTIYF. The CDR3 nucleotides are TGTGCCTGGAGTGTGTTAGGAAACACCATATATTTT. The whole variable domain, remainder taken from reference TRBV30 and TRBJ1-3, is SQTIHQWPATLVQPVGSPLSLECTVEGTSNPNLYWYRQAAGRGLQLLFYSVGIGQISSEVPQNLSASRPQDRQFILSSKKLLLSDSGFYLCAWSVLGNTIYFGEGSWLTVV.

The genes are TRBV11-2 and TRBJ2-5; D perhaps matches TRBD2 (5 bases). The germline V gene has CDR1 SGHAT and CDR2 FQNNGV. Trimming took off 6 bases at V and 4 bases at J, with 15 bases between the two ends. The CDR3 runs 14 residues. CDR3: CASRDTTSSETQYF. CDR3 nucleotide sequence: TGTGCCAGCAGGGATACTACTAGTTCAGAGACCCAGTACTTC.

Concerning this clone itself: The sample holds other DNA sequences that translate to the same CDR3. The rearrangement uses TRBV7-2 and TRBJ2-3; D is undetermined. The V end lost 2 bases, the J end lost 2 bases, and 2 bases lay between the germline ends. This CDR3 has 12 amino acids. CDR1 SGHTA and CDR2 FQGNSA come from the germline V gene. The CDR3: CASSLSTDTQYF. CDR3 bases: TGTGCCAGCAGCTTATCCACAGATACGCAGTATTTT.